Below, 21 T cell receptor beta chains from the same sample are listed, as sequenced in a study of T and B cells in COVID-19 patients. BIOMED2 TRB-A/B primer pools were used in multiplex TRB PCR. TCRdb redid the calling of the multiplex PCR reads with MiXCR, one entry per CDR3 protein. In the table there are some 8,400 distinct CDR3 sequences, 25% of which are singletons. Each TRB amplification used about 230-550 ng of genomic DNA from blood. The sequenced sample was blood. Source of these receptors: a human donor who had recovered from COVID-19.

The chain links TRBV7-9 to TRBJ1-2; TRBD1 might be the D (5 bases). V shed 4 bases and J shed 8 bases, with 14 bases lying between them. Germline lookup yields CDR1 SEHNR and CDR2 FQNEAQ (reference sequence). The CDR3 is made up of 13 amino acids. In DNA form, the CDR3 reads TGTGCCAGCAGCTACCCGGGGGAAAGGGGCTACACCTTC. This codes for CASSYPGERGYTF.

The rearrangement joins TRBV5-1 to TRBJ1-1; 9 bases match TRBD1. V shed 8 bases and J 6 bases; nucleotides not matched to a gene: 14. CDR3 length: 15 amino acids. Germline lookup yields CDR1 SGHRS and CDR2 YFSETQ. The CDR3: CASIDRDRVGAEAFF. For the CDR3, the DNA is TGCGCCAGTATCGACCGGGACAGGGTCGGCGCTGAAGCTTTCTTT.

By sample fraction, this clonotype is medium-sized. This chain's CDR3 is CSVGGGPNYGYTF. DNA of the CDR3: TGCAGCGTTGGTGGCGGGCCTAACTATGGCTACACCTTC. The chain is built from TRBV29-1 and TRBJ1-2, with no clear D. The CDR3 runs 13 residues. Germline CDR1 and CDR2: SQVTM and ANQGSEA. The V and J ends lost 4 bases and 0 bases respectively, with 9 bases between them.

By share of the sample, this clonotype is medium-sized. The chain recombines TRBV19 with TRBJ2-6, with TRBD1 identical over 12 bases. This CDR3 region has 18 residues. Trimming took 9 bases from V and 4 from J; bases not matched to a gene: 13. Germline V CDR1 and CDR2: LNHDA, SQIVND (reference sequence). The CDR3 reads CASRLQGQGAAGANVLTF. The CDR3 DNA is TGTGCCAGCCGTTTACAGGGACAGGGGGCTGCGGGGGCCAACGTCCTGACTTTC.

This clonotype qualifies as medium-sized (0.01 to 0.1%). J is TRBJ2-5 and V is TRBV12-3 or TRBV12-4, with 10 positions matching TRBD2. V shed 1 base, J shed 2 bases, and the junction held 7 bases outside the gene matches. CDR3 size: 17 residues. The chain's CDR3 is CASSLESSGGLQETQYF. The CDR3 DNA follows: TGTGCCAGCAGTTTAGAAAGTAGCGGGGGGCTACAAGAGACCCAGTACTTC.

This clonotype turned up a few times. CDR3 in amino acids: CASRWGQGNYEQYF. DNA of the CDR3: TGTGCCAGCAGGTGGGGACAGGGGAACTACGAGCAGTACTTC. This chain joins TRBV6-2 or TRBV6-3 and TRBJ2-7, with 10 bases lining up with TRBD1. The CDR3 runs to 14 residues. The V and J ends lost 6 bases and 3 bases, in that order; junction bases with no gene match: 5. CDR1 is MNHEY, CDR2 SVGEGT, per germline.

By share, this clonotype ranks as medium-sized. This chain joins TRBV27 and TRBJ2-2; D unclear. Germline CDR1 and CDR2: MNHEY and SMNVEV (reference sequence). CDR3 size: 16 residues. V was pared by 7 bases and J by 2 bases, with 17 bases between. The CDR3 sequence is CASTEMTESNTGELFF. CDR3 bases: TGTGCCAGCACCGAAATGACTGAATCAAACACCGGGGAGCTGTTTTTT.

This clonotype was recorded many times. The J gene is TRBJ2-7, the V gene TRBV7-6; 8 nucleotides align to TRBD1. The CDR3 is made up of 14 amino acids. Germline trimming cut 1 base from V and 4 bases from J; bases unmatched to any gene: 3. The germline V gene encodes CDR1 SGHVS and CDR2 FNYEAQ. CDR3 nucleotides: TGTGCCAGCAGCTTAGACGACAGGGGTTACGAGCAGTACTTC. Translated, it gives CASSLDDRGYEQYF.

Note on this clonotype: This may be a read error, as it is one base from a much larger clone. The chain employs TRBV27 and TRBJ2-7; maybe TRBD1 (6 bases). This CDR3 has 12 residues. Trimming stripped 5 bases from V and 3 bases from J, with 8 bases between. Looked up from germline, CDR1 is MNHEY and CDR2 is SMNVEV (reference sequence). CDR3 region: CASSQGNYEQYF. The CDR3 DNA follows: TGTGCCAGCAGTCAGGGGAACTACGAGCAGTACTTC.

J is TRBJ2-7 and V is TRBV10-2; 9 nucleotides agree with TRBD2. V lost 11 bases to trimming and J lost 3 bases; unmatched junction nucleotides: 5. In germline, CDR1 is WSHSY, CDR2 SAAADI. The CDR3 has 12 residues. The CDR3 loop is CAVETSGYEQYF. The DNA for the CDR3 is TGCGCCGTGGAGACTAGCGGCTACGAGCAGTACTTC.

This clonotype is deemed medium-sized. The V and J genes are TRBV27 and TRBJ2-6, with 10 bases aligning to TRBD2. V trimming: 8 bases; J trimming: 4 bases; junction bases outside the gene matches: 14. CDR1 is MNHEY, CDR2 SMNVEV, per germline (reference sequence). The CDR3 runs to 18 residues. This CDR3 reads CASGGAGGPMMGANVLTF. The CDR3 bases are TGTGCCAGCGGGGGAGCGGGAGGGCCAATGATGGGGGCCAACGTCCTGACTTTC. Together with reference TRBV27 and TRBJ2-6, the CDR3 gives the full variable domain: EAQVTQNPRYLITVTGKKLTVTCSQNMNHEYMSWYRQDPGLGLRQIYYSMNVEVTDKGDVPEGYKVSRKEKRNFPLILESPSPNQTSLYFCASGGAGGPMMGANVLTFGAGSRLTVL.

This chain connects TRBV29-1 to TRBJ2-7; TRBD1 aligns across 9 bases. CDR3 size: 12 residues. CDR1 is SQVTM, CDR2 ANQGSEA, per germline. Trimming took 3 bases from V and 6 from J; bases not matched to a gene: 3. The CDR3 DNA follows: TGCAGCGTTGATGGACAGGGGTCCGAGCAGTACTTC. Amino acid sequence: CSVDGQGSEQYF.

The chain carries TRBV19 and TRBJ2-1, with D possibly being TRBD1 or TRBD2 (5 bases each). CDR1 LNHDA and CDR2 SQIVND come from the germline V gene (reference sequence). The CDR3 sequence is 17 residues long. V was cut by 9 bases and J by 0 bases, with 21 bases left in between. This CDR3 is CASRPGLGAGSYNEQFF. The CDR3 nucleotides read TGTGCCAGCAGACCAGGGCTTGGGGCGGGCTCCTACAATGAGCAGTTCTTC.

This clonotype turned up a few times. The chain combines TRBV20-1 with TRBJ2-7; 10 positions match TRBD1. The germline CDR1 and CDR2 sequences are DFQATT and SNEGSKA (reference sequence). The length of the CDR3 is 14 residues. The junction had 7 bases not matched to a gene; V was cut back by 4 bases and J by 4 bases. CDR3: CSATRPGQGYEQYF. CDR3 nucleotides: TGCAGTGCTACCAGACCGGGACAGGGGTACGAGCAGTACTTC.

This clonotype was detected only a few times. V gene TRBV6-1 combines with J gene TRBJ1-1; D possibly corresponds to TRBD1 (6 bases). CDR3 length: 13 residues. Trimming removed 9 bases at V and 5 bases at J, with 16 bases between. CDR1 and CDR2 (germline): MNHNS, SASEGT. The CDR3 protein is CASPQGGGTEAFF. CDR3 sequence (DNA): TGTGCCAGTCCCCAAGGGGGGGGGACTGAAGCTTTCTTT.

By sample share, this clonotype is medium-sized. The chain employs TRBV6-6 and TRBJ2-3; unclear D gene. The germline V gene has CDR1 MNHNY and CDR2 SVGAGI (reference sequence). This CDR3 has 14 amino acids. Trimming stripped 2 bases from V and 0 bases from J, with 6 bases between. CDR3 in amino acids: CASSYRQSTDTQYF. The CDR3 DNA reads as TGTGCCAGCAGTTACCGTCAGAGCACAGATACGCAGTATTTT.

This clonotype is labeled as medium-sized. This chain links TRBV19 with TRBJ2-7; TRBD1 agrees at 10 bases. Germline CDR1 and CDR2: LNHDA and SQIVND (reference sequence). With V trimmed by 1 base and J by 4 bases, 7 bases remained unmatched. The CDR3 contains 16 residues. This CDR3 is CASSIVPGQGRYEQYF. DNA for the CDR3: TGTGCCAGTAGTATAGTCCCGGGACAGGGGAGATACGAGCAGTACTTC. The variable domain in full, completed from reference TRBV19 and TRBJ2-7, reads DGGITQSPKYLFRKEGQNVTLSCEQNLNHDAMYWYRQDPGQGLRLIYYSQIVNDFQKGDIAEGYSVSREKKESFPLTVTSAQKNPTAFYLCASSIVPGQGRYEQYFGPGTRLTVT.

This clonotype was picked up many times. This sequence joins TRBV27 and TRBJ1-1; TRBD1 might be the D (6 bases). Trimming pared 3 bases from V and 4 bases from J, leaving 9 bases between. The CDR3 spans 13 residues. Per germline, CDR1 MNHEY and CDR2 SMNVEV (reference sequence). As DNA, the CDR3 is TGTGCCAGCAGTTTTGGAGGGGGCACTGAAGCTTTCTTT. This codes for CASSFGGGTEAFF.

This clonotype was counted a few times. V and J are TRBV11-2 and TRBJ1-2; TRBD1 aligns across 9 bases. The V and J ends lost 3 bases and 4 bases, in that order; junction bases with no gene match: 3. The CDR3 is 14 amino acids. CDR1 is SGHAT, CDR2 FQNNGV, per germline. CDR3 amino acids: CASSLDRGSYGYTF. DNA of the CDR3: TGTGCCAGCAGCTTGGACAGGGGTAGCTATGGCTACACCTTC.

This clonotype is labeled medium-sized. For the CDR3, the DNA is TGTGCCAGCAGTTTATTGCTAGCGGGAGGGAGGGATGCCGGGGAGCTGTTTTTT. Protein: CASSLLLAGGRDAGELFF. The chain recombines TRBV27 with TRBJ2-2, with 12 nucleotides matching TRBD2. Trimming removed 1 base from V and 6 bases from J; junction bases left unmatched: 9. Germline V CDR1 and CDR2: MNHEY, SMNVEV (reference sequence). This CDR3 has 18 amino acids.

This clonotype is medium-sized in the sample. This chain links TRBV13 with TRBJ2-5; 8 nucleotides line up with TRBD2. CDR3 length: 14 amino acids. V gave up 5 bases and J gave up 2 bases; unmatched junction bases: 4. Germline V gives CDR1 PRHDT, CDR2 FYEKMQ (reference sequence). CDR3 sequence (DNA): TGTGCCAGCAGCCAATCTAGCGGGCAAGAGACCCAGTACTTC. Translating gives CASSQSSGQETQYF. Filled out from reference TRBV13 and TRBJ2-5, the complete variable domain reads AAGVIQSPRHLIKEKRETATLKCYPIPRHDTVYWYQQGPGQDPQFLISFYEKMQSDKGSIPDRFSAQQFSDYHSELNMSSLELGDSALYFCASSQSSGQETQYFGPGTRLLVL.